The 22 T cell receptor beta chains below come from one sample, sequenced in a study of vaccination and CD4 T cells after COVID-19. What these receptors recognize is not known. Sequenced with the Oncomine TCR Beta short-read assay was DNA taken from cultured CD4+ T cells. Each CDR3 protein gets one entry after TCRdb re-called the PCR reads with MiXCR. The table lists roughly 15,000 distinct CDR3 sequences, roughly 50% of them singletons. Treatment defined: approximately nine-day PBMC culture with coronavirus spike peptide pools or control peptides (ViraFEST assay). Sequencing was carried out using CD4+ T cells from blood, cultured in vitro. These receptor sequences come from a human donor who had recovered from COVID-19.

The chain joins TRBV6-1 to TRBJ1-5; D call uncertain. Between the trimmed V and J ends, which lost 6 bases and 0 bases, there was a span of 9 bases. In germline, CDR1 is MNHNS, CDR2 SASEGT. The CDR3 runs to 14 residues. The CDR3 sequence: CASSGGVSNQPQHF. The CDR3 region has the DNA TGTGCCAGCAGCGGCGGGGTTAGCAATCAGCCCCAGCATTTT.

This rearrangement joins TRBV19 to TRBJ2-5; maybe TRBD2 (5 bases). The germline V gene has CDR1 LNHDA and CDR2 SQIVND (reference sequence). The length of the CDR3 is 15 residues. V was trimmed by 5 bases and J by 5 bases, leaving 18 bases between them. DNA for the CDR3: TGTGCCAGTAGTTCAGGACTGGCCAATCGGGAGACCCAGTACTTC. Encoded protein: CASSSGLANRETQYF. The variable domain in full, completed from reference TRBV19 and TRBJ2-5, reads DGGITQSPKYLFRKEGQNVTLSCEQNLNHDAMYWYRQDPGQGLRLIYYSQIVNDFQKGDIAEGYSVSREKKESFPLTVTSAQKNPTAFYLCASSSGLANRETQYFGPGTRLLVL.

This clonotype has a handful of counts. For the CDR3, the DNA is TGTGCCAGCAGTTCCGGGGGTACTAACTATGGCTACACCTTC. Protein: CASSSGGTNYGYTF. The chain has TRBV6-2 or TRBV6-3 and TRBJ1-2; maybe TRBD1 (5 bases). Trimming pared 4 bases from V and 0 bases from J, leaving 9 bases between. This CDR3 is 14 amino acids long. The germline gives CDR1 MNHEY, CDR2 SVGEGT.

Judged by abundance, this clonotype is medium-sized. V is TRBV30 and J is TRBJ2-5; TRBD1 matches at 11 bases. Trimming cost V 3 bases and J 4 bases; bases outside gene matches: 7. Germline V gene lookup returns CDR1 GTSNPN and CDR2 SVGIG (reference sequence). This CDR3 is built from 15 residues. The DNA for the CDR3 is TGTGCCTGGAGCTCCGGACAGGGGGCAAGAGAGACCCAGTACTTC. Translating gives CAWSSGQGARETQYF.

This clonotype was observed a few times. The V and J genes are TRBV20-1 and TRBJ2-7, with TRBD2 as a possible D gene (6 bases). CDR1 is DFQATT, CDR2 SNEGSKA, per germline (reference sequence). This CDR3 contains 15 residues. Trimming took off 6 bases at V and 6 bases at J, with 24 bases between the two ends. As DNA, the CDR3 is TGCAGTGCGTTTCCTCTGGGGGGTGGGAAGGGCGAGCAGTACTTC. It codes for CSAFPLGGGKGEQYF.

In this sample, this clonotype is large. The rearrangement joins TRBV5-1 to TRBJ1-1; D is undetermined. The CDR3 has 13 amino acids. Germline lookup yields CDR1 SGHRS and CDR2 YFSETQ. V was pared by 1 base and J by 5 bases, with 9 bases between. CDR3 sequence (DNA): TGCGCCAGCAGCTTGCAGGATGCGACTGAAGCTTTCTTT. It encodes CASSLQDATEAFF.

This clonotype was detected only a few times. V is TRBV10-2 and J is TRBJ2-5; 11 nucleotides align to TRBD1. This CDR3 has 15 residues. V shed 6 bases, J shed 2 bases, and the junction held 5 bases outside the gene matches. Germline-derived CDR1 and CDR2 are WSHSY and SAAADI. The CDR3 protein is CASSNRDRGQETQYF. The DNA for the CDR3 is TGCGCCAGCAGCAACCGGGACAGGGGGCAAGAGACCCAGTACTTC.

This clonotype was counted between two and nine times. V is TRBV2 and J is TRBJ1-2; the D is unclear. This CDR3 comprises 11 residues. CDR1 is SNHLY and CDR2 is FYNNEI in the germline V gene. V gave up 6 bases and J gave up 8 bases, with 10 bases separating them. The DNA of the CDR3 is TGTGCCAGCAGCGCCACTTGGGGCTACACCTTC. It codes for CASSATWGYTF. The whole variable domain, remainder taken from reference TRBV2 and TRBJ1-2, is EPEVTQTPSHQVTQMGQEVILRCVPISNHLYFYWYRQILGQKVEFLVSFYNNEISEKSEIFDDQFSVERPDGSNFTLKIRSTKLEDSAMYFCASSATWGYTFGSGTRLTVV.

V is TRBV10-3 and J is TRBJ2-5; 8 bases agree with TRBD2. Per germline, CDR1 ENHRY and CDR2 SYGVKD. CDR3 length: 15 amino acids. V lost 3 bases, J lost 2 bases, and 5 bases stayed unmatched. The CDR3 nucleotides read TGTGCCATCAGTGACGGGACTAGGGCACAAGAGACCCAGTACTTC. It is translated as CAISDGTRAQETQYF.

The CDR3 protein is CASSLGLAGENEQFF. In DNA, the CDR3 is TGTGCCAGCTCACTGGGACTAGCGGGAGAGAATGAGCAGTTCTTC. The V gene is TRBV18, the J gene TRBJ2-1; TRBD2 matches at 14 bases. The length of the CDR3 is 15 residues. CDR1 is KGHSH, CDR2 LQKENI, per germline. V was pared by 4 bases and J by 7 bases, with 3 bases of the junction left unmatched.

J is TRBJ1-1 and V is TRBV7-3; tentative D call: TRBD1 (5 bases). Germline values: CDR1 SGHTA, CDR2 FQGTGA. This CDR3 contains 13 residues. The V gene lost 2 bases and the J gene lost 3 bases, with 7 bases spanning the gap. CDR3 DNA sequence: TGTGCCAGCAGCTTAGACAGATACACTGAAGCTTTCTTT. It encodes CASSLDRYTEAFF.

The V and J genes are TRBV5-6 and TRBJ2-2, with D possibly being TRBD2 (6 bases). The CDR3 consists of 14 residues. Trimming cost V 3 bases and J 5 bases, with 11 bases left between them. Germline V gene sequence: CDR1 SGHDT, CDR2 YYEEEE. The CDR3 bases are TGTGCCAGCAGCTGGGAGGACGGTACCGGGGAGCTGTTTTTT. It translates to CASSWEDGTGELFF. Together with reference TRBV5-6 and TRBJ2-2, the CDR3 gives the full variable domain: DAGVTQSPTHLIKTRGQQVTLRCSPKSGHDTVSWYQQALGQGPQFIFQYYEEEERQRGNFPDRFSGHQFPNYSSELNVNALLLGDSALYLCASSWEDGTGELFFGEGSRLTVL.

The chain links TRBV30 to TRBJ1-1; no reliable D call. The CDR3 extends over 13 amino acids. Germline-derived CDR1 and CDR2 are GTSNPN and SVGIG (reference sequence). V was shortened by 0 bases and J by 5 bases, with 10 bases between the two germline ends. The CDR3 loop reads CAWSVAAGTEAFF. The CDR3, as DNA: TGTGCCTGGAGTGTGGCAGCCGGAACTGAAGCTTTCTTT.

This clonotype showed up just a few times. This rearrangement joins TRBV30 to TRBJ1-1; TRBD1 might be the D (5 bases). Germline-derived CDR1 and CDR2 are GTSNPN and SVGIG (reference sequence). Deletions cut 3 bases from V and 7 bases from J, with 9 bases between. The CDR3 length is 11 residues. DNA of the CDR3: TGTGCCTGGAGGCAGGGCGGTGAAGCTTTCTTT. This codes for CAWRQGGEAFF.

V is TRBV6-5 and J is TRBJ1-3, with D unresolved. V lost 0 bases and J lost 2, with 8 bases in between. Germline values: CDR1 MNHEY, CDR2 SVGAGI. There are 15 residues in the CDR3. CDR3 amino acids: CASSYSDVPGNTIYF. DNA for the CDR3: TGTGCCAGCAGTTACTCAGACGTCCCTGGAAACACCATATATTTT.

This chain connects TRBV7-3 to TRBJ2-1; TRBD1 or TRBD2 may be the D gene (6 bases each). Germline lookup yields CDR1 SGHTA and CDR2 FQGTGA. The V and J ends lost 4 bases and 4 bases respectively, with 14 bases between them. The CDR3 has 15 amino acids. CDR3 amino acids: CASSSLAGVYNEQFF. The CDR3 coding sequence is TGTGCCAGCAGCTCACTAGCAGGGGTATACAATGAGCAGTTCTTC.

V gene TRBV20-1 combines with J gene TRBJ2-1; D is unresolved. CDR3 length: 14 residues. V lost 0 bases and J 8 bases, leaving 14 bases between the germline ends. CDR1 and CDR2 from the germline V gene are DFQATT and SNEGSKA (reference sequence). This CDR3 is CSARDPDGTDEQFF. The DNA for the CDR3 is TGCAGTGCTAGAGATCCGGACGGTACCGATGAGCAGTTCTTC.

The chain has TRBV11-2 and TRBJ1-2; tentatively, D is TRBD1 (5 bases). This CDR3 region has 14 residues. V was shortened by 4 bases and J by 4 bases, with 13 bases between the two germline ends. Germline assignment: CDR1 SGHAT and CDR2 FQNNGV. The CDR3 DNA reads as TGTGCCAGCAGCTCCCAAGAGGGGAGCTATGGCTACACCTTC. Translating gives CASSSQEGSYGYTF.

This clonotype was seen a handful of times. This rearrangement joins TRBV20-1 to TRBJ1-6, with 8 bases matching TRBD1. The CDR3 is made up of 15 amino acids. The V and J ends lost 5 bases and 7 bases, in that order; junction bases with no gene match: 10. CDR1 DFQATT and CDR2 SNEGSKA come from the germline V gene (reference sequence). DNA of the CDR3: TGCAGTGCTCCTAACCCTGACAGGGGAAATTCACCCCTCCACTTT. It yields the protein CSAPNPDRGNSPLHF.

This clonotype has a single count. The chain carries TRBV6-2 or TRBV6-3 and TRBJ1-5; D remains ambiguous. Germline V gene sequence: CDR1 MNHEY, CDR2 SVGEGT. The CDR3 covers 14 residues. Trimming cost V 2 bases and J 4 bases, with 9 bases left between them. CDR3 residues: CASSYLQENQPQHF. The CDR3 nucleotides are TGTGCCAGCAGTTACCTCCAGGAAAATCAGCCCCAGCATTTT.

This clonotype was seen more than once but under ten times. This chain uses TRBV20-1 with TRBJ1-5; D perhaps matches TRBD1 (6 bases). This CDR3 is 13 amino acids long. The V end lost 4 bases, the J end lost 3 bases, and 10 bases lay between the germline ends. The germline V gene has CDR1 DFQATT and CDR2 SNEGSKA (reference sequence). The CDR3 DNA is TGCAGTGCTACCAGGGGAAACAATCAGCCCCAGCATTTT. It codes for CSATRGNNQPQHF.

The chain combines TRBV10-1 with TRBJ2-1, with no clear D. The CDR3 length is 15 residues. Trimming shortened V by 3 bases and J by 4 bases, and 13 bases separated the two germline ends. The germline gives CDR1 WNHNN, CDR2 SYGVQD (reference sequence). The CDR3 protein is CASSESSVFYNEQFF. As DNA, the CDR3 is TGCGCCAGCAGTGAAAGTTCTGTTTTTTACAATGAGCAGTTCTTC.